This T cell receptor beta chain was documented in a study of T cells in Graves' hyperthyroidism and ophthalmopathy. Study-wide context: Peripheral blood draws took place at initial diagnosis, ahead of any treatment. Study results and limitations: Through a model of 13 V-J features, ophthalmopathy was separated from stable hyperthyroidism.

Details on this clonotype: Its antigen is not known.

Orbital computed tomography and thyroid ultrasound, together with serum TRAb and thyroxine and clinical symptoms, were used for diagnoses. Each 10 ml fresh peripheral blood draw supplied the PBMCs. TCR beta CDR3 regions were amplified from RNA. A first-round RT-PCR of the TCR CDR3 used the HTBI primer set. Using its own MiXCR run on the multiplex PCR reads, TCRdb lists one record per CDR3 protein. The sample includes over 350,000 distinct CDR3 sequences, around 15% of them seen just once. There are 12 residues in the CDR3. Trimming took 4 bases from V and 5 from J, leaving 7 bases between them. The germline CDR1 and CDR2 sequences are MNHNS and SASEGT.

V and J are TRBV6-1 and TRBJ2-3; D not certain. The receptor comes from a man aged 45-65 years with Graves' ophthalmopathy. Material for sequencing was blood. CDR3 DNA: TGTGCCAGCAGTGTAGTTAGAGATACGCAGTATTTT. Its protein product is CASSVVRDTQYF.